This note documents a single TCR beta chain sequence. Its antigen is undetermined. The repertoire was sequenced with immunoSEQ multiplex PCR; TCRdb's copy has only in-frame clones and lacks some. The table lists fewer than 250,000 clones, approximately 80% of them singletons, with about 14% in the top ten. This CDR3 has 12 residues. Germline CDR1 reads SGHRS; CDR2 reads YFSETQ. Between the trimmed V and J ends, which lost 4 bases and 5 bases, there was a span of 9 bases. The donors were in the approximately 130-subject validation cohort, distinct from the roughly 700-subject first cohort. This record comes from a study of cytomegalovirus exposure and HLA in healthy donors. Study results and caveats: The CMV antigen specificity of a few CMV-associated chains was confirmed through in vitro analysis.

The sequenced sample was PBMCs. The genes are TRBV5-1 and TRBJ1-1; D perhaps matches TRBD1 (5 bases). The sequence derives from a woman aged 30 to 39 in good health and CMV-seropositive. CDR3 in amino acids: CASSRGGTEAFF. The CDR3, as DNA: TGCGCCAGCAGCCGGGGCGGGACTGAAGCTTTCTTT.